In its sample, the clone carrying this T cell receptor beta chain was seen many times. Amplification yielded TCR beta CDR3 regions, with RNA transcripts as the source. HTBI primers drove first-round RT-PCR of the TCR CDR3. MiXCR, applied by TCRdb to the multiplex PCR reads, yields one record per CDR3 protein. The data show about 600,000 distinct CDR3 sequences, approximately 16% seen once. The entry originates in a study of T cells in Graves' hyperthyroidism and ophthalmopathy. The V gene's germline CDR1 is SEHNR and CDR2 FQNEAQ (reference sequence). The CDR3 loop spans 14 amino acids. V was pared by 5 bases and J by 5 bases, with 13 bases between.

V gene TRBV7-9 combines with J gene TRBJ2-1, with D hard to call. This TCR was sampled from a woman aged 40 to 50 with Graves' ophthalmopathy. Sequencing was done on a sample of blood. CDR3 coding DNA: TGTGCCAGCAGCACCCCGTTCAGCGACAATGAGCAGTTCTTC. Amino acid sequence: CASSTPFSDNEQFF.